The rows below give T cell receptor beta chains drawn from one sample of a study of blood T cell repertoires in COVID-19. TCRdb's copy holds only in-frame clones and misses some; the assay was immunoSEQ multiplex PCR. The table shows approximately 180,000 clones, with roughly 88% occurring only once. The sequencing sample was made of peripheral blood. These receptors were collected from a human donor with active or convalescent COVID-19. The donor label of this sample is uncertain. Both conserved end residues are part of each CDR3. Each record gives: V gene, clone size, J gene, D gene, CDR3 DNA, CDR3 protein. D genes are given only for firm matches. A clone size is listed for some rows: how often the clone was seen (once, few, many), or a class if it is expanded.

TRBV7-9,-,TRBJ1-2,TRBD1,TGTGCCAGCAGCTTAGCGGGGGGACAGGCCGCTTATGGCTACACCTTC,CASSLAGGQAAYGYTF
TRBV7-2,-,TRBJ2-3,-,TGTGCCACCACACACGGGGGTTTCACAGATACGCAGTATTTT,CATTHGGFTDTQYF
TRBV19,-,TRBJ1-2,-,TGTGCCAGTAGTAGGCAGGCCACCTATGGCTACACCTTC,CASSRQATYGYTF
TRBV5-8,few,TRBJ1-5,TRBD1,TGTGCCAGCAGCACAACGCAGGGGGCTGGCCAGCCCCAGCATTTT,CASSTTQGAGQPQHF
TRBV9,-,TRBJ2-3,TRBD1,TGTGCCAGCAGCGCACACAGGGGCTTCACAGATACGCAGTATTTT,CASSAHRGFTDTQYF
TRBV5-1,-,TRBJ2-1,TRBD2,TGCGCCAGCAGCTTGGCCCTATCGCCTAGCGGCTACAATGAGCAGTTCTTC,CASSLALSPSGYNEQFF
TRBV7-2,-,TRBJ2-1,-,TGTGCCAGCAGCTTGGAGCTAAGGCAGAGCTCCTACAATGAGCAGTTCTTC,CASSLELRQSSYNEQFF
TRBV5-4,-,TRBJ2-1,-,TGTGCCAGCAGCCATAGCGCGGGGGAGCAGTTCTTC,CASSHSAGEQFF
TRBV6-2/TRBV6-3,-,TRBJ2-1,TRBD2,TGTGCCAGCAGTTACAGTTGGGGGGGCTCCTACAATGAGCAGTTCTTC,CASSYSWGGSYNEQFF
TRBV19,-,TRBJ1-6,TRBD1,TGTGCCAGTAGGGAACAGGGGTCGAATAATTCACCCCTCCACTTT,CASREQGSNNSPLHF
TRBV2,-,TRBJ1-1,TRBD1,TGTGCCAGCAGCCCACAGGGGGCCGGGAACACTGAAGCTTTCTTT,CASSPQGAGNTEAFF
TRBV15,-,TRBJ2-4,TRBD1,TGTGCCACCAGTTTTGACAGGGAACTAGCCAAAAACATTCAGTACTTC,CATSFDRELAKNIQYF
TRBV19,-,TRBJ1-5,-,TGTGCCAGTAGTATGCCCGCGAATCAGCCCCAGCATTTT,CASSMPANQPQHF
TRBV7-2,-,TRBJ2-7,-,TGTGCCAGCAGCCCCGGGGGCGAGCAGTACTTC,CASSPGGEQYF
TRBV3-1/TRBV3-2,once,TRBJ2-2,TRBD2,TGTGCCAGCAGCCGAGGTCGGGGGGGTGACACCGGGGAGCTGTTTTTT,CASSRGRGGDTGELFF
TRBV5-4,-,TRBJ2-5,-,TGTGCCAGCAGCTTTGACTCCCAGGAGACCCAGTACTTC,CASSFDSQETQYF
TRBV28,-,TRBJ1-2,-,TGTGCCAGCAGTTTATCAAACAGGGTGTATGGCTACACCTTC,CASSLSNRVYGYTF
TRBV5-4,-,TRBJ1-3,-,TGTGCCAGCAGCGAAGGGGTGGGAAACACCATATATTTT,CASSEGVGNTIYF
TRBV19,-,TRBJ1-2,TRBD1,TGTGCCAGTAGACCTGGGGACAGGGGGCTATTTGGCTACACCTTC,CASRPGDRGLFGYTF
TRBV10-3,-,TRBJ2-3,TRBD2,TGTGCCATCAGCTGGACTAGCGCCACAGATACGCAGTATTTT,CAISWTSATDTQYF
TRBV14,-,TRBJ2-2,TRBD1,TGTGCCAGCAGCCGAGGGGGCTGGGAGCTGTTTTTT,CASSRGGWELFF
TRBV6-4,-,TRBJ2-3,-,TGTGCCAGCAGTGACAAGCGGTCGGGTACGCAGTATTTT,CASSDKRSGTQYF
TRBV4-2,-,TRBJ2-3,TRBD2,TGTGCCAGCAGCCAAGATACGGCTAGCGGGGGGACGCTACTTAGCACAGATACGCAGTATTTT,CASSQDTASGGTLLSTDTQYF
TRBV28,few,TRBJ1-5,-,TGTGCCAGCATTCAGGCAGGTAATCAGCCCCAGCATTTT,CASIQAGNQPQHF
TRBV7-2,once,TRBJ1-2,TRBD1,TGTGCCAGCAGCTTTAAGGGACAGGGGTTCATTAACTATGGCTACACCTTC,CASSFKGQGFINYGYTF
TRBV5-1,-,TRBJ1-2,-,TGCGCCAGCAGCCGTGAACAGATTTATGGCTACACCTTC,CASSREQIYGYTF
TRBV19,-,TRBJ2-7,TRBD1,TGTGCCAGTCGGCGTCAGGGGGTGATCTACGAGCAGTACTTC,CASRRQGVIYEQYF
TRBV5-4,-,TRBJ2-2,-,TGTGCCAGCAGCCCGTCGCTCGAATACTATGCCTCGGGGGAGCTGTTTTTT,CASSPSLEYYASGELFF
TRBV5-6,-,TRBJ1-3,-,TGTGCCAGCAGCTTGTTTTTGCAGGGGATGGCTGGAAACACCATATATTTT,CASSLFLQGMAGNTIYF
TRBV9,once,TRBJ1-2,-,TGTGCCAGCAGCGTGGGGGGGGCGCAGGGCTACACCTTC,CASSVGGAQGYTF
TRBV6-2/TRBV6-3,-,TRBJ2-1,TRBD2,TGTGCCAGCAGTTATTCGGACCCTAGCGGGATATACAATGAGCAGTTCTTC,CASSYSDPSGIYNEQFF
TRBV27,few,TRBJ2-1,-,TGTGCCAGCAGTTTTAGGGGGTCCTACAATGAGCAGTTCTTC,CASSFRGSYNEQFF
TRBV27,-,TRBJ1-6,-,TGTGCCAGCAGTTTGAGGCCCCCAGGGCTTAATTCACCCCTCCACTTT,CASSLRPPGLNSPLHF
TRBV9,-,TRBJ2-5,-,TGTGCCAGCAGCCCGGGACATCTTAGGGAGACCCAGTACTTC,CASSPGHLRETQYF
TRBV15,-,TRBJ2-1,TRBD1,TGTGCCACCAGCCGGGACAGATACAATGAGCAGTTCTTC,CATSRDRYNEQFF
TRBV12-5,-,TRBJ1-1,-,TGTGCTAGTGGTTTAGGGACTTACCGAGACACTGAAGCTTTCTTT,CASGLGTYRDTEAFF
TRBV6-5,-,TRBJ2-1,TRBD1,TGTGCCAGCAGTCCGGGACAGGGGGCCTACAATGAGCAGTTCTTC,CASSPGQGAYNEQFF
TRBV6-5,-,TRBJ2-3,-,TGTGCCAGCAGTTACTCGGGCAGGGGGGTAAATACGCAGTATTTT,CASSYSGRGVNTQYF
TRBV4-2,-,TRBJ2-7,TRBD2,TGTGCCAGCAGCCTTGGGACTAGCGGGAGTTGGACCTACGAGCAGTACTTC,CASSLGTSGSWTYEQYF
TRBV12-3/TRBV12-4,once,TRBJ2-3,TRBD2,TGTGCCAGCAGTCTCGCGGGGGAGGATACGCAGTATTTT,CASSLAGEDTQYF
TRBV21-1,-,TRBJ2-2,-,TGTGCCAGCAGCAAACATTCGGACAGGGGGCACACCGGGGAGCTGTTTTTT,CASSKHSDRGHTGELFF
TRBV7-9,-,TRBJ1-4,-,TGTGCCAGCAGCTTAGCCCAGGTCCAGGCTGAAAAACTGTTTTTT,CASSLAQVQAEKLFF
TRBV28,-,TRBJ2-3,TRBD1,TGTGCCAGCAGTTTGCCAGGGGGCGCCGGAGATACGCAGTATTTT,CASSLPGGAGDTQYF
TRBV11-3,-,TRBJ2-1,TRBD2,TGTGCCAGCAGCTTAAGAGGGAGGGGAGCGGGGGCCAATGAGCAGTTCTTC,CASSLRGRGAGANEQFF
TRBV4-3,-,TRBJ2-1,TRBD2,TGCGCCAGCAGCCAAGAGATTCCTAGCGGGGGGTACAATGAGCAGTTCTTC,CASSQEIPSGGYNEQFF
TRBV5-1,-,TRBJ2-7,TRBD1,TGCGCCAGCAGCCCCCCAGGGGGCGCAGGATACGAGCAGTACTTC,CASSPPGGAGYEQYF
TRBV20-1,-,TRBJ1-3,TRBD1,TGCAGTGCTAGTCCTCGGACAGGGGACATGGACACCATATATTTT,CSASPRTGDMDTIYF
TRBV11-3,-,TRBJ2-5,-,TGTGCCAGCAGCTCCCGGGGGTCTCTCCTTTACTTC,CASSSRGSLLYF
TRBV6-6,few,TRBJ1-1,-,TGTGCCAGCAGATTTCAAGCCCTGAACACTGAAGCTTTCTTT,CASRFQALNTEAFF
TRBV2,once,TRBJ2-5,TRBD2,TGTGCCAGCAGTGAATTAGCGGGTCCAGAGACCCAGTACTTC,CASSELAGPETQYF
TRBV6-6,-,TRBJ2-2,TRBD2,TGTGCCAGCAGTCCTGGGACTAGCGGGAGTTACACCGGGGAGCTGTTTTTT,CASSPGTSGSYTGELFF
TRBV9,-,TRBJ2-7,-,TGTGCCAGCAGCGTAGGTCCAGGGCCCTACGAGCAGTACTTC,CASSVGPGPYEQYF
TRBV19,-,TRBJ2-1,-,TGTGCCAGTAGTATATTACGGTCTACTAGCCCTCGTCCCAATGAGCAGTTCTTC,CASSILRSTSPRPNEQFF
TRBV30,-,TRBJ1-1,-,TGTGCCTGGTGGATAGCGGGTGAAGCTTTCTTT,CAWWIAGEAFF
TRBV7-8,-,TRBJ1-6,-,TGTGCCAGCAGCTTGGGGCAGGGCAATAATTCACCCCTCCACTTT,CASSLGQGNNSPLHF
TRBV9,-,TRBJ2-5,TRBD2,TGTGCCAGCAGCGTAGTTGGCGGGGGGGGACAAGAGACCCAGTACTTC,CASSVVGGGGQETQYF